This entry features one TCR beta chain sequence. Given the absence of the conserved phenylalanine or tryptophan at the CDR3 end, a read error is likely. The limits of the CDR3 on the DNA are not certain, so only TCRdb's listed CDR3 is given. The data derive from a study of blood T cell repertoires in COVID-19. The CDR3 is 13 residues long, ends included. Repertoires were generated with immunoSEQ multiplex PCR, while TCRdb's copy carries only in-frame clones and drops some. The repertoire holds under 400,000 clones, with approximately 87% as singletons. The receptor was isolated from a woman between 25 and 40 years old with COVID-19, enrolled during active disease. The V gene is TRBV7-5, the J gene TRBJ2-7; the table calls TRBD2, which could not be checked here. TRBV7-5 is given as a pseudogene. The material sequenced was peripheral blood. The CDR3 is CVRSLVGIRRVPI.